This T cell receptor beta chain was sequenced in a study of spatial heterogeneity in lung cancer. Study-wide findings and caveats: Higher tumor mutation counts went along with higher counts of expanded intratumoral alpha and beta TCRs.

This clonotype was seen a few times. What it binds is not known. As to time point: sample taken at primary tumor resection. TCRdb re-called the 5' RACE reads with MiXCR, one entry per CDR3 protein. The profile shows 4,000 to 5,500 distinct CDR3 sequences, roughly 12% of them singletons. This clonotype was obtained from a male donor with early-stage non-small cell lung cancer. Here the sequenced sample was lung tumor tissue, taken at surgery.

The DNA for the CDR3 is TGTGCCAGCAGCTTAGGGGGGGCTGTGGATGAGCAGTTCTTC. Translation gives CASSLGGAVDEQFF. V and J are TRBV7-2 and TRBJ2-1, with D perhaps being TRBD1 or TRBD2 (6 bases each). Germline lookup yields CDR1 SGHTA and CDR2 FQGNSA. Between the trimmed V and J ends, which lost 1 base and 8 bases, there was a span of 12 bases. The CDR3 contains 14 residues.